This T cell receptor beta chain was recorded in a study of cytomegalovirus exposure and HLA in healthy donors. Study-level results: Reportedly, TCR beta sequences accurately predicted HLA-A and HLA-B alleles in most subjects. Roughly even sequencing depth across donors was the assumption behind the presence/absence analyses.

Germline lookup yields CDR1 LNHDA and CDR2 SQIVND (reference sequence). V was clipped by 5 bases and J by 1 base; unmatched bases: 6. The CDR3 loop spans 15 amino acids. Comment on this clone: Its antigen remains unidentified.

13 Jbeta primers and 60 Vbeta primers were used for the PCR. Clones were sequenced by immunoSEQ multiplex PCR, and TCRdb holds only the in-frame ones, with some missing. The sample yields about 130,000 clones, roughly 80% seen once. The clonotype comes from a woman aged 35 to 49 in good health and CMV-seronegative. Sample: PBMCs. The rearrangement joins TRBV19 to TRBJ2-7, with 9 bases matching TRBD1. CDR3 region: CASSVGTGFSYEQYF. The CDR3, as DNA: TGTGCCAGTAGTGTCGGGACAGGGTTTTCCTACGAGCAGTACTTC.